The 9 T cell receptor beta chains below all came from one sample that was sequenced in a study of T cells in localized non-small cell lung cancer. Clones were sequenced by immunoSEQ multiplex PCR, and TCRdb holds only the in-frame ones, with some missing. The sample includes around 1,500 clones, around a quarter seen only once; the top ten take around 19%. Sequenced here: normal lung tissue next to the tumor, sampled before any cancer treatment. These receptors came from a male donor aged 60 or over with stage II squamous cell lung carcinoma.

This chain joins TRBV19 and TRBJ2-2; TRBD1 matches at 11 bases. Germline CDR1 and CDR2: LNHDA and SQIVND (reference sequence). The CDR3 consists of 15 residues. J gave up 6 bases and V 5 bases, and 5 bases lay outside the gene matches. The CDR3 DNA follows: TGTGCCAGTAGTCCCCGGGACAGGGGGGCCGGGGAGCTGTTTTTT. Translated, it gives CASSPRDRGAGELFF.

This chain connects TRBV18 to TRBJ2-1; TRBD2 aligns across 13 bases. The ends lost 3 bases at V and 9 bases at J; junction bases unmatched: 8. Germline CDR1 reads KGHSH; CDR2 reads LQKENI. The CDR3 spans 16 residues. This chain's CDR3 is CASSPSTSGGAGEQFF. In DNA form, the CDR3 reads TGTGCCAGCTCACCGTCCACTAGCGGGGGGGCAGGTGAGCAGTTCTTC.

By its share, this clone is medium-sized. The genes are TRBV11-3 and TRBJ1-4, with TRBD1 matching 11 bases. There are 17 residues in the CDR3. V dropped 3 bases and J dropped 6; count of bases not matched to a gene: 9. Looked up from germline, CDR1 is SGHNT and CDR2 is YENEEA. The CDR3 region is CASSFFIPGQGDEKLFF. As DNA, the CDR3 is TGTGCCAGCAGCTTTTTTATTCCGGGACAGGGGGATGAAAAACTGTTTTTT.

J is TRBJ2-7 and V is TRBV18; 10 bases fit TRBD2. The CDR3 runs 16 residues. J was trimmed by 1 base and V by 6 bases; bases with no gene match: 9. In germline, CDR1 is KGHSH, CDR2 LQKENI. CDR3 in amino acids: CASSQTSGALSYEQYF. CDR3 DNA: TGTGCCAGCTCGCAAACTAGCGGGGCACTTTCCTACGAGCAGTACTTC.

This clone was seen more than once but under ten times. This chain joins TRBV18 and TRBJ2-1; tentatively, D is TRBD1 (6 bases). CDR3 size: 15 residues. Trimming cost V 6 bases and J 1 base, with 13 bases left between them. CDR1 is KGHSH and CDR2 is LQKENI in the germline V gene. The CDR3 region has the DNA TGTGCCAGCTCCCTCAGGGACACTTCCTACAATGAGCAGTTCTTC. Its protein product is CASSLRDTSYNEQFF.

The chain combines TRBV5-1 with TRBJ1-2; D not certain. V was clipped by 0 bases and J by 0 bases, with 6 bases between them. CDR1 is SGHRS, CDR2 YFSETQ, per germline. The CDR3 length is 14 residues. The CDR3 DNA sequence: TGCGCCAGCAGCTTGGAAAGCCCTAACTATGGCTACACCTTC. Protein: CASSLESPNYGYTF.

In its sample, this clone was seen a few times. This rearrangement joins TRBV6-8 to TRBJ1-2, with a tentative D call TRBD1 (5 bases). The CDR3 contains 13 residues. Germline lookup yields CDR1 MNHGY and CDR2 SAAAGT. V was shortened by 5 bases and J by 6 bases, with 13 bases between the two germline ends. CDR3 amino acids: CASSVSRVDGYTF. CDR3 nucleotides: TGTGCCAGCAGTGTAAGCAGGGTAGATGGCTACACCTTC.

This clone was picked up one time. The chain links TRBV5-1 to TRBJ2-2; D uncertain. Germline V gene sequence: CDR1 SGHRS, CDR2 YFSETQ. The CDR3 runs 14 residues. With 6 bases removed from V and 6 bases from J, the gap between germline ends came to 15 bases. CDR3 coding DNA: TGCGCCAGCAACCATGACGGGCGGCCCGGGGAGCTGTTTTTT. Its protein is CASNHDGRPGELFF.

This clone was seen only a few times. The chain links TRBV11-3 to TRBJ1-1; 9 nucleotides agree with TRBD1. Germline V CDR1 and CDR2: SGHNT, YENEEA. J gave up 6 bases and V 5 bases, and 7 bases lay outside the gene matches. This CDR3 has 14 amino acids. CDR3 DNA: TGTGCCAGCAGCCTGAGACAGGGGGAATCTGAAGCTTTCTTT. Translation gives CASSLRQGESEAFF. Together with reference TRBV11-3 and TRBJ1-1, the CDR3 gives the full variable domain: EAGVVQSPRYKIIEKKQPVAFWCNPISGHNTLYWYLQNLGQGPELLIRYENEEAVDDSQLPKDRFSAERLKGVDSTLKIQPAELGDSAVYLCASSLRQGESEAFFGQGTRLTVV.